A selection of T cell receptor beta chains follows, all from one sample in a study of shared clonotypes between healthy human individuals. Sequencing used immunoSEQ multiplex PCR; TCRdb keeps in-frame clones, though not all of them. The profile shows 1.6 million or so clones, about 98.5% of them singletons. Specimen: naive CD4+ T cells sorted from blood. Source of these receptors: a man aged 25 to 45 in good health. CDR3s include the opening cysteine and the closing phenylalanine or tryptophan. A D gene is named only where the DNA matches it firmly. Size is omitted from some rows. Given values are once, few, many or a class for expanded clones.

cdr3_aa: CASSLLGTDYEQYF
cdr3_nt: TGCGCCAGCAGCTTGCTGGGGACAGACTACGAGCAGTACTTC
clone_size: NA
d_call: TRBD1
j_call: TRBJ2-7
v_call: TRBV5-1

cdr3_aa: CAVRIRETQYF
cdr3_nt: TGTGCAGTGAGAATTAGGGAGACCCAGTACTTC
clone_size: NA
d_call: NA
j_call: TRBJ2-5
v_call: TRBV5-8

cdr3_aa: CASGDRAPYEQYF
cdr3_nt: TGTGCCAGTGGGGACAGGGCCCCCTACGAGCAGTACTTC
clone_size: NA
d_call: TRBD1
j_call: TRBJ2-7
v_call: TRBV28

cdr3_aa: CASSGRTGAETQYF
cdr3_nt: TGTGCCAGCAGCGGCCGAACAGGGGCGGAGACCCAGTACTTC
clone_size: NA
d_call: TRBD1
j_call: TRBJ2-5
v_call: TRBV7-2

cdr3_aa: CASSLALSTDTQYF
cdr3_nt: TGTGCCAGCAGTTTAGCCCTTAGCACAGATACGCAGTATTTT
clone_size: NA
d_call: NA
j_call: TRBJ2-3
v_call: TRBV27

cdr3_aa: CAISESGTPNTGELFF
cdr3_nt: TGTGCCATCAGTGAGTCGGGGACACCAAACACCGGGGAGCTGTTTTTT
clone_size: NA
d_call: NA
j_call: TRBJ2-2
v_call: TRBV10-3

cdr3_aa: CASSPRRGRETQYF
cdr3_nt: TGTGCCAGCTCACCGAGGCGGGGTAGAGAGACCCAGTACTTC
clone_size: NA
d_call: NA
j_call: TRBJ2-5
v_call: TRBV18

cdr3_aa: CASSFSGRAGEQFF
cdr3_nt: TGTGCCAGCAGTTTTAGCGGGAGGGCAGGGGAGCAGTTCTTC
clone_size: once
d_call: TRBD2
j_call: TRBJ2-1
v_call: TRBV28

cdr3_aa: CASSFLGVLANEQFF
cdr3_nt: TGTGCCAGCAGTTTCTTGGGCGTCTTGGCCAATGAGCAGTTCTTC
clone_size: NA
d_call: NA
j_call: TRBJ2-1
v_call: TRBV27

cdr3_aa: CASSLDLLGFPTGELFF
cdr3_nt: TGTGCCAGCAGCTTAGATTTGTTAGGCTTCCCCACCGGGGAGCTGTTTTTT
clone_size: NA
d_call: NA
j_call: TRBJ2-2
v_call: TRBV7-2

cdr3_aa: CAISTAIQETQYF
cdr3_nt: TGTGCCATCTCGACAGCTATCCAAGAGACCCAGTACTTC
clone_size: once
d_call: NA
j_call: TRBJ2-5
v_call: TRBV5-4

cdr3_aa: CASSVAPAGGADTEAFF
cdr3_nt: TGTGCCAGCAGCGTAGCCCCCGCAGGGGGCGCCGACACTGAAGCTTTCTTT
clone_size: NA
d_call: TRBD1
j_call: TRBJ1-1
v_call: TRBV9

cdr3_aa: CASSRTPSGANVLTF
cdr3_nt: TGTGCCAGCAGCCGGACGCCTTCTGGGGCCAACGTCCTGACTTTC
clone_size: NA
d_call: NA
j_call: TRBJ2-6
v_call: TRBV11-2

cdr3_aa: CASSPRGDNEQFF
cdr3_nt: TGTGCCAGCAGCCCCCGGGGAGACAATGAGCAGTTCTTC
clone_size: NA
d_call: NA
j_call: TRBJ2-1
v_call: TRBV27

cdr3_aa: CASSLVGPATSETQYF
cdr3_nt: TGCGCCAGCAGCTTGGTAGGCCCAGCAACCTCAGAGACCCAGTACTTC
clone_size: NA
d_call: NA
j_call: TRBJ2-5
v_call: TRBV5-1

cdr3_aa: CASSLWASGNHEQYF
cdr3_nt: TGTGCCAGCAGTTTATGGGCTAGCGGGAACCACGAGCAGTACTTC
clone_size: NA
d_call: TRBD2
j_call: TRBJ2-7
v_call: TRBV28